This TCR beta chain was found in a study of blood T cell repertoires in COVID-19. This CDR3 is 15 amino acids long. In germline, CDR1 is SGHRS, CDR2 YFSETQ. V lost 0 bases and J lost 0, with 9 bases in between. As originally analysed: For nucleated cells, counts were estimated from reference gene primer amplification. Assay used: immunoSEQ multiplex PCR; TCRdb lists only in-frame clones, some missing. Clone size and the V and J calls come from that table; the DNA yielded D and trimming. The sample records approximately 220,000 clones, over 80% being singletons. The study recruited people aged roughly 18 to 89 years across about 25 US areas.

The clonotype comes from a woman in her 40s who had recovered from COVID-19. This chain uses TRBV5-1 with TRBJ1-1; possibly TRBD1 for D (5 bases). Sequenced sample: PBMCs or T cells enriched from blood (not recorded which). The DNA of the CDR3 is TGCGCCAGCAGCTTGGGGGTGGACATGAACACTGAAGCTTTCTTT. This gives the protein CASSLGVDMNTEAFF.